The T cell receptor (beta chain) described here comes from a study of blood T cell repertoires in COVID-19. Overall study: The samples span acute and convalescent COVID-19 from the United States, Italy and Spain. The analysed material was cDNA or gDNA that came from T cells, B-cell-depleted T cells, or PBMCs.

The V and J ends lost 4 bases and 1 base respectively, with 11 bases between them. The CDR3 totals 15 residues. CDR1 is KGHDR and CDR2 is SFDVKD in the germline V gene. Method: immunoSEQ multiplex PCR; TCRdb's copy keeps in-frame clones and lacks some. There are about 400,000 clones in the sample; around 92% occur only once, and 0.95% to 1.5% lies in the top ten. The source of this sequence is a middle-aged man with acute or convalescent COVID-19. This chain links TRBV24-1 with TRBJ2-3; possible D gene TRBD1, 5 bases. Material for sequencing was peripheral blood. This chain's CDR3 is CATSEDRDGTDTQYF. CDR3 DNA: TGTGCCACCAGTGAAGACAGAGACGGCACAGATACGCAGTATTTT.